Reported below is one T cell receptor (beta chain). Its specificity is unknown. The data were obtained in a study of cytomegalovirus exposure and HLA in healthy donors. Overall study results and limits: Researchers catalogued 150 or so TCR beta chains as cytomegalovirus-associated.

Sequenced by immunoSEQ multiplex PCR; TCRdb stores in-frame clones only, minus some. The data show 220,000 or so clones, roughly 88% seen once. V lost 4 bases, J lost 0 bases, and 9 bases lay in between. The germline gives CDR1 GTSNPN, CDR2 SVGIG (reference sequence). The CDR3 covers 14 residues. The clonotype comes from a woman aged 25-40 years in good health and CMV-seropositive. This sequence joins TRBV30 and TRBJ2-2; D remains unclear. Specimen: PBMCs. The CDR3 spells CAWTLVSNTGELFF. Written as DNA, the CDR3 is TGTGCCTGGACTCTAGTATCGAACACCGGGGAGCTGTTTTTT.